Shown below are 12 T cell receptor beta chains from a single sample sequenced in a study of OX40 agonist ivuxolimab in advanced cancers. The repertoire was sequenced with immunoSEQ multiplex PCR; TCRdb's copy has only in-frame clones and lacks some. In the table there are more than 80,000 clones, about 89% of which are singletons. Sequences were derived from CD4+ or CD8+ T cells sorted from blood, sampled in a trial of the OX40 agonist ivuxolimab. These receptors were obtained from an adult with an advanced solid tumor such as melanoma, head and neck, liver or kidney cancer.

The J gene is TRBJ2-7, the V gene TRBV28, with D possibly TRBD2 on 5 matching bases. CDR3 length equals 16 residues. CDR1 and CDR2 from the germline V gene are MDHEN and SYDVKM. V was clipped by 7 bases and J by 4 bases, with 23 bases between them. The CDR3 DNA reads TGTGCCAGCACCACCTCCCTTGGGAGAGGGCGATACGAGCAGTACTTC. It is translated as CASTTSLGRGRYEQYF.

V is TRBV4-3 and J is TRBJ1-4; TRBD1 agrees at 8 bases. Germline CDR1 LGHNA, CDR2 YSLEER. The length of the CDR3 is 14 residues. The trim removed 0 bases at V and 7 bases at J, leaving 1 base unmatched. CDR3 nucleotide sequence: TGCGCCAGCAGCCAAGAGGGGACAGGTGAAAAACTGTTTTTT. Its protein product is CASSQEGTGEKLFF.

The chain joins TRBV7-9 to TRBJ2-5, with TRBD1 as a possible D gene (6 bases). Germline V lookup: CDR1 SEHNR, CDR2 FQNEAQ (reference sequence). CDR3 size: 15 residues. V was clipped by 4 bases and J by 0 bases, with 12 bases between them. This CDR3 reads CASSSQGSYQETQYF. CDR3 nucleotide sequence: TGTGCCAGCAGCTCACAGGGTTCGTACCAAGAGACCCAGTACTTC.

V and J are TRBV28 and TRBJ2-6, with D unclear. Trimming pared 8 bases from V and 2 bases from J, leaving 13 bases between. Per the germline V gene, CDR1 is MDHEN and CDR2 is SYDVKM. CDR3 length: 15 amino acids. The CDR3 nucleotides read TGTGCCAGCCAAACCCCGGCCACTGGGGCCAACGTCCTGACTTTC. It is translated as CASQTPATGANVLTF.

The rearrangement links TRBV19 to TRBJ2-3, with 12 positions matching TRBD1. The CDR3 loop spans 14 amino acids. V lost 5 bases and J lost 6; bases outside the gene matches: 3. The germline V gene has CDR1 LNHDA and CDR2 SQIVND (reference sequence). The CDR3 loop is CASSSGTGGDTQYF. In nucleotides, the CDR3 is TGTGCCAGTAGTTCTGGGACAGGGGGCGATACGCAGTATTTT.

This chain uses TRBV2 with TRBJ2-1; D unresolved. The germline V gene has CDR1 SNHLY and CDR2 FYNNEI. The V end was cut by 4 bases, the J end by 10 bases, with 8 bases between. CDR3 length equals 11 residues. As DNA, the CDR3 is TGTGCCAGCAGTGCTATGGTCGAGCAGTTCTTC. Translating it yields CASSAMVEQFF.

The table lists this clone with a few counts. The chain uses TRBV29-1 and TRBJ1-2; unclear D gene. The CDR3 runs 9 residues. The germline V gene encodes CDR1 SQVTM and CDR2 ANQGSEA. V lost 7 bases and J lost 8, with 8 bases in between. DNA of the CDR3: TGCAGCGCAAGGGAGGGCTACACCTTC. It translates to CSAREGYTF.

The chain couples TRBV2 to TRBJ1-5; TRBD1 is a possible D gene (6 bases). Trimming took off 5 bases at V and 7 bases at J, with 15 bases between the two ends. Germline-derived CDR1 and CDR2 are SNHLY and FYNNEI. The CDR3 length is 14 residues. The chain's CDR3 is CASSMDSPGQPQHF. CDR3 sequence (DNA): TGTGCCAGCAGTATGGACAGCCCAGGGCAGCCCCAGCATTTT.

This clone was counted only a few times. This rearrangement joins TRBV30 to TRBJ1-1; a weak D match, TRBD1 (5 bases). From germline, CDR1 is GTSNPN and CDR2 SVGIG (reference sequence). Trimming cost V 2 bases and J 9 bases, with 10 bases left between them. This CDR3 comprises 11 residues. The CDR3 nucleotides are TGTGCCTGGAGTCGCGGGGACCAAGCTTTCTTT. This sequence encodes CAWSRGDQAFF.

This chain links TRBV19 with TRBJ1-1; 8 nucleotides align to TRBD1. The CDR3 loop spans 16 amino acids. The germline gives CDR1 LNHDA, CDR2 SQIVND (reference sequence). V lost 6 bases to trimming and J lost 3 bases; unmatched junction nucleotides: 12. The CDR3 reads CASRGRGRIRDTEAFF. CDR3 sequence (DNA): TGTGCCAGTAGGGGCAGGGGGCGCATTCGGGACACTGAAGCTTTCTTT.

The V gene is TRBV4-2, the J gene TRBJ2-2; D may be TRBD2 (6 bases). CDR1 is LGHNA, CDR2 YNFKEQ, per germline. The CDR3 loop spans 16 amino acids. Trimming took 5 bases from V and 2 from J, leaving 15 bases between them. CDR3 residues: CASSSRRGSNTGELFF. CDR3 nucleotides: TGTGCCAGCAGCTCTCGACGGGGGAGCAACACCGGGGAGCTGTTTTTT.

The J gene is TRBJ2-1, the V gene TRBV30, with 9 positions matching TRBD1. Looked up from germline, CDR1 is GTSNPN and CDR2 is SVGIG (reference sequence). This CDR3 comprises 13 residues. V lost 3 bases, J lost 9 bases, and 6 bases stayed unmatched. The CDR3 DNA follows: TGTGCCTGGAGGGGACAGGGTAACACTGAGCAGTTCTTC. It specifies CAWRGQGNTEQFF.